The rows below give T cell receptor beta chains drawn from one sample of a study of blood T cells in healthy people across ages. TCRdb analysed the 5' RACE reads with MiXCR anew, one entry per CDR3 protein. The table records some 760,000 distinct CDR3 sequences, about 25% of them present only once. The data were also submitted as part of a second study, on T cells of mothers and their children.

The sequencing input was blood. These receptors were taken from a boy aged 10-17 years in good health. The CDR3 runs from the conserved cysteine through the conserved F or W. The D gene is left open where the match is weak. Size values are once, few and many counts, or a class for expanded clones, and some rows have none.

clone size | J gene | V gene | D gene | CDR3 protein | CDR3 DNA
few | TRBJ2-2 | TRBV29-1 | NA | CSVWENGELFF | TGCAGCGTATGGGAAAACGGGGAGCTGTTTTTT
NA | TRBJ1-1 | TRBV6-5 | NA | CVSSTPETDEAFF | TGTGTCAGCAGCACCCCGGAGACAGATGAAGCTTTCTTT
NA | TRBJ2-5 | TRBV29-1 | TRBD2 | CSAPGLQETQYF | TGCAGCGCACCGGGACTACAAGAGACCCAGTACTTC
few | TRBJ2-5 | TRBV28 | NA | CASSQRQSQETQYF | TGTGCCAGCAGCCAAAGACAGAGCCAAGAGACCCAGTACTTC
NA | TRBJ2-1 | TRBV6-5 | NA | CASSYLDSYNEQFF | TGTGCCAGCAGTTACTTAGACTCTTACAATGAGCAGTTCTTC
NA | TRBJ2-7 | TRBV6-1 | TRBD2 | CASSEVRTSASDEQYF | TGTGCCAGCAGTGAAGTTAGGACTAGTGCTTCTGACGAGCAGTACTTC
NA | TRBJ1-1 | TRBV7-2 | NA | CASSPGTWGLTEAFF | TGTGCCAGCAGCCCTGGGACATGGGGCTTAACTGAAGCTTTCTTT
few | TRBJ2-3 | TRBV28 | NA | CASSLPLGEDTDTQYF | TGTGCCAGCAGTTTACCACTAGGGGAGGACACAGATACGCAGTATTTT
NA | TRBJ2-1 | TRBV6-2/TRBV6-3 | TRBD2 | CASGIAGTYNEQFF | TGTGCCAGCGGGATAGCGGGGACCTACAATGAGCAGTTCTTC
NA | TRBJ1-1 | TRBV7-3 | NA | CASSLSVGEHTEAFF | TGTGCCAGCAGCTTAAGTGTCGGGGAGCACACTGAAGCTTTCTTT
NA | TRBJ1-3 | TRBV7-9 | NA | CASSPEGPSSGNTIYF | TGTGCCAGCAGCCCAGAGGGCCCGAGCTCTGGAAACACCATATATTTT
once | TRBJ2-3 | TRBV5-1 | NA | CASSTGVFSTDTQYF | TGCGCCAGCAGCACCGGGGTGTTTAGCACAGATACGCAGTATTTT
few | TRBJ2-5 | TRBV6-4 | NA | CASSPNPDRLETQYF | TGTGCCAGCAGTCCCAACCCCGACAGGCTTGAGACCCAGTACTTC
NA | TRBJ2-1 | TRBV28 | TRBD2 | CASSFGTSGPYNEQFF | TGTGCCAGCAGCTTTGGGACTAGCGGACCTTACAATGAGCAGTTCTTC
NA | TRBJ2-7 | TRBV7-9 | NA | CASSLPGKYEQYF | TGTGCCAGCAGTTTACCAGGGAAATACGAGCAGTACTTC
NA | TRBJ1-1 | TRBV5-1 | NA | CATSLGQGNTEAFF | TGCGCCACCAGTCTAGGGCAGGGGAACACTGAAGCTTTCTTT
NA | TRBJ1-1 | TRBV12-3/TRBV12-4 | NA | CASRNDPGTGTGNTEAFF | TGTGCCAGCAGAAATGACCCGGGCACGGGGACGGGGAACACTGAAGCTTTCTTT
NA | TRBJ1-2 | TRBV5-1 | TRBD1 | CASSLEGGYPYGYTF | TGCGCCAGCAGCTTGGAAGGGGGCTACCCCTATGGCTACACCTTC
NA | TRBJ1-1 | TRBV5-1 | TRBD1 | CASSPTGIEATEAFF | TGCGCCAGCAGCCCGACAGGGATAGAGGCCACTGAAGCTTTCTTT
few | TRBJ2-7 | TRBV28 | TRBD2 | CASSLWLSGDGGEQYF | TGTGCCAGCAGTTTATGGCTTAGCGGGGATGGGGGGGAGCAGTACTTC
NA | TRBJ1-4 | TRBV7-9 | NA | CASSLDVQLFF | TGTGCCAGCAGCTTGGACGTACAACTGTTTTTT
NA | TRBJ1-3 | TRBV5-1 | NA | CASSSGQTSSGNTIYF | TGCGCCAGCAGCTCAGGACAGACCAGCTCTGGAAACACCATATATTTT
NA | TRBJ1-5 | TRBV7-8 | TRBD1 | CASSLQGAGGNQPQHF | TGTGCCAGCAGCCTACAGGGGGCTGGAGGCAATCAGCCCCAGCATTTT
few | TRBJ2-7 | TRBV29-1 | NA | CSVVGGQGPSGRSYEQYF | TGCAGCGTTGTGGGGGGACAGGGACCTAGCGGGAGATCCTACGAGCAGTACTTC
NA | TRBJ2-1 | TRBV7-9 | TRBD1 | CASSSGGQEQFF | TGTGCCAGCAGCTCAGGGGGCCAAGAGCAGTTCTTC
NA | TRBJ2-3 | TRBV29-1 | NA | CSQAGTGTQYF | TGCAGCCAAGCGGGCACGGGAACGCAGTATTTT
NA | TRBJ2-5 | TRBV20-1 | TRBD1 | CSASTGGYQETQYF | TGCAGTGCTTCGACAGGGGGCTACCAAGAGACCCAGTACTTC
NA | TRBJ2-7 | TRBV19 | NA | CASSTTADSYEQYF | TGTGCCAGCTCTACCACAGCAGACTCCTACGAGCAGTACTTC
few | TRBJ1-6 | TRBV12-3/TRBV12-4 | NA | CASSWGSGDNSPLHF | TGTGCCAGCAGTTGGGGTTCAGGGGACAATTCACCCCTCCACTTT
few | TRBJ2-3 | TRBV12-5 | NA | CASGPDPYTQYF | TGTGCTAGTGGTCCCGATCCGTATACGCAGTATTTT
NA | TRBJ2-1 | TRBV7-9 | TRBD2 | CASSLAGGLGGGEQFF | TGTGCCAGCAGCTTAGCAGGAGGACTAGGAGGAGGGGAGCAGTTCTTC
NA | TRBJ2-3 | TRBV10-1 | TRBD2 | CASSETSGSTDTQYF | TGCGCCAGCAGTGAGACTAGCGGGAGCACAGATACGCAGTATTTT
NA | TRBJ2-1 | TRBV7-9 | NA | CASSGIYNEQFF | TGTGCCAGCAGTGGGATATACAATGAGCAGTTCTTC
few | TRBJ2-1 | TRBV5-5 | TRBD1 | CASSARQGSYNEQFF | TGTGCCAGCAGCGCTCGACAGGGCTCCTACAATGAGCAGTTCTTC
few | TRBJ1-4 | TRBV27 | NA | CASSLSRAANVNEKLFF | TGTGCCAGCAGTTTATCGAGGGCAGCGAATGTTAATGAAAAACTGTTTTTT
NA | TRBJ2-7 | TRBV7-3 | NA | CASSLGLAHEQYF | TGTGCCAGCAGCTTAGGCCTAGCCCACGAGCAGTACTTC
NA | TRBJ2-1 | TRBV5-6 | NA | CASSLAYWNGQFF | TGTGCCAGCAGCTTGGCTTACTGGAATGGGCAGTTCTTC
NA | TRBJ2-7 | TRBV18 | NA | CASSPDREAPYEQYF | TGTGCCAGCTCACCAGATAGGGAGGCCCCCTACGAGCAGTACTTC
NA | TRBJ2-5 | TRBV11-1 | TRBD1 | CASSSLWGQDQETQYF | TGTGCCAGCAGCAGCTTATGGGGACAGGACCAAGAGACCCAGTACTTC
NA | TRBJ1-6 | TRBV12-3/TRBV12-4 | TRBD1 | CASRGTGGASPLHF | TGTGCCAGCAGGGGGACAGGGGGAGCTTCACCCCTCCACTTT
NA | TRBJ1-1 | TRBV4-1 | NA | CASSQGGRVNTEAFF | TGCGCCAGCAGCCAAGGAGGGAGAGTGAACACTGAAGCTTTCTTT
few | TRBJ2-3 | TRBV28 | TRBD2 | CASSLPLAGGPDTQYF | TGTGCCAGCAGCCTCCCCCTAGCGGGAGGGCCAGATACGCAGTATTTT
NA | TRBJ2-1 | TRBV20-1 | NA | CSARTREEDNEQFF | TGCAGTGCTAGGACCCGAGAGGAAGACAATGAGCAGTTCTTC
few | TRBJ2-7 | TRBV7-2 | NA | CASSLEGRAPFNFEQYF | TGTGCCAGCAGCTTAGAAGGTCGGGCCCCTTTCAATTTCGAGCAGTACTTC
NA | TRBJ2-7 | TRBV12-3/TRBV12-4 | NA | CASSAHSYEQYF | TGTGCCAGCAGCGCACACAGTTACGAGCAGTACTTC
NA | TRBJ2-3 | TRBV6-1 | TRBD2 | CASPETSEVADTQYF | TGTGCCAGCCCCGAAACTAGCGAGGTGGCAGATACGCAGTATTTT
NA | TRBJ2-4 | TRBV4-1 | NA | CASSQLRRNIQYF | TGCGCCAGCAGCCAGTTAAGACGAAACATTCAGTACTTC